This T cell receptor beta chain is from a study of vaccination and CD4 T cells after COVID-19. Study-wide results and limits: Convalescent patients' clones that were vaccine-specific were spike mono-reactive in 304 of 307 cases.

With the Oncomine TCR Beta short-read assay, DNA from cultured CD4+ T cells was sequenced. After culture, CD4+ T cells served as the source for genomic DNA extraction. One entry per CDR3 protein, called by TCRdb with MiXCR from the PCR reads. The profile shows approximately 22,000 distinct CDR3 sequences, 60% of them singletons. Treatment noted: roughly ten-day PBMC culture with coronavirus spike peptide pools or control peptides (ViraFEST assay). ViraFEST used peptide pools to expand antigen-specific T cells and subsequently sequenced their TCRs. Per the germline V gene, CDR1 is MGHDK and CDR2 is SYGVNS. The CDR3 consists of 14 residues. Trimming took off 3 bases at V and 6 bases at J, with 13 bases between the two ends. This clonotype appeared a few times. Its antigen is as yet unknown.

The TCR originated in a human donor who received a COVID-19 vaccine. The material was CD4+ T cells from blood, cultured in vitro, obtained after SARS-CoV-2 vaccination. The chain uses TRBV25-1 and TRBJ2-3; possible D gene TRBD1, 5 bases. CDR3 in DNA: TGTGCCAGCAGTGACGTAGGGGAATCGGATACGCAGTATTTT. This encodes CASSDVGESDTQYF.